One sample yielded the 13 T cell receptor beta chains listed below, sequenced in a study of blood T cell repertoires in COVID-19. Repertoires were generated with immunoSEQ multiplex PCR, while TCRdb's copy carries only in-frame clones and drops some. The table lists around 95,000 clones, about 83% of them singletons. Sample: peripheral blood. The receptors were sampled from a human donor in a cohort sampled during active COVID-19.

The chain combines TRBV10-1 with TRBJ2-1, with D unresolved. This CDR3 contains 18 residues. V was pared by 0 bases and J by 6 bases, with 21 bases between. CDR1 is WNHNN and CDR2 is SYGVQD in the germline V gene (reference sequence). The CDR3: CASSESYTQRHDGNEQFF. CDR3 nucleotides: TGCGCCAGCAGTGAGTCGTATACGCAGCGCCATGACGGCAATGAGCAGTTCTTC.

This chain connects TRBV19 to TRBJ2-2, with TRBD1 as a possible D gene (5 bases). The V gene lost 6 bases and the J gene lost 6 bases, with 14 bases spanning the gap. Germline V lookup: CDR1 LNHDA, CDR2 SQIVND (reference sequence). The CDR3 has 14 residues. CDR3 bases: TGTGCCAGTAGCCCCAAGGGGAAATCCGGGGAGCTGTTTTTT. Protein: CASSPKGKSGELFF. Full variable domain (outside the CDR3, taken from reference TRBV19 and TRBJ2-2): DGGITQSPKYLFRKEGQNVTLSCEQNLNHDAMYWYRQDPGQGLRLIYYSQIVNDFQKGDIAEGYSVSREKKESFPLTVTSAQKNPTAFYLCASSPKGKSGELFFGEGSRLTVL.

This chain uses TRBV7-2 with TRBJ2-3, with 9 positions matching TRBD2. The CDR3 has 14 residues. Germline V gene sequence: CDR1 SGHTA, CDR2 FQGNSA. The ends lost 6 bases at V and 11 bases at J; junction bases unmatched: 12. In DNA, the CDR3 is TGTGCCAGCAGGTCGGCGGGAGGGAGTGGAGAGCAGTATTTT. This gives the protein CASRSAGGSGEQYF.

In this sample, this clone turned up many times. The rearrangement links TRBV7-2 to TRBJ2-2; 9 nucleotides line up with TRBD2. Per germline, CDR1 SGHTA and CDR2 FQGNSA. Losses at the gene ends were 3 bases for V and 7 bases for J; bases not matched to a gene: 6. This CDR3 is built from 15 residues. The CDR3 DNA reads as TGTGCCAGCAGCTTGACTAGCGGAGTGGTCGGGGAGCTGTTTTTT. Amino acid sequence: CASSLTSGVVGELFF.

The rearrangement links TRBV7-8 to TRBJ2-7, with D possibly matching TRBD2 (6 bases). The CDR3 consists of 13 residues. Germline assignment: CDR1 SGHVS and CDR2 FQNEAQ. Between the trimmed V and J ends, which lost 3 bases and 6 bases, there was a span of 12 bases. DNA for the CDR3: TGTGCCAGCAGCTTCTTGGATAGCGGCGAGCAGTACTTC. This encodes CASSFLDSGEQYF.

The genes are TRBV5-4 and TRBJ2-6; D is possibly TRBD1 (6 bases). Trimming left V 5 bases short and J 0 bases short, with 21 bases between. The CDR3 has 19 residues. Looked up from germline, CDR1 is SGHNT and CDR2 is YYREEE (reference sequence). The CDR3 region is CASSGGILREGSGANVLTF. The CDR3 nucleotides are TGTGCCAGCAGTGGGGGCATTCTCAGAGAAGGCTCTGGGGCCAACGTCCTGACTTTC.

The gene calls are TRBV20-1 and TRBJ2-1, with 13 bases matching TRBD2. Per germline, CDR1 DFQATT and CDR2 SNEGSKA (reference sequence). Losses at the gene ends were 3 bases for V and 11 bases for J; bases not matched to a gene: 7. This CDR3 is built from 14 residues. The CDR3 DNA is TGCAGTGCTAGTAAAACTAGCGGGAGGGCTAAGCAGTTCTTC. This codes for CSASKTSGRAKQFF.

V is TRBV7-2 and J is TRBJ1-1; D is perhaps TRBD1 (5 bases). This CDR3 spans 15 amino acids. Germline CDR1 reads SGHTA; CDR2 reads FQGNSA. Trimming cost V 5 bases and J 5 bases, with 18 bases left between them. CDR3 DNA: TGTGCCAGCAGCCCCCTGACACTTGGGGGGACTGAAGCTTTCTTT. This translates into CASSPLTLGGTEAFF.

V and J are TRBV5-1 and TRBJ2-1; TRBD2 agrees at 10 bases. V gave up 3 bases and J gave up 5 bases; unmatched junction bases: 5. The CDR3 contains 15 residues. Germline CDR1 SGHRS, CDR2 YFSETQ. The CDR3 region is CASSSRLAGNNEQFF. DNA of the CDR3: TGCGCCAGCAGCTCGAGACTAGCGGGTAACAATGAGCAGTTCTTC. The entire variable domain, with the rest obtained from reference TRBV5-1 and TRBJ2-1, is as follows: KAGVTQTPRYLIKTRGQQVTLSCSPISGHRSVSWYQQTPGQGLQFLFEYFSETQRNKGNFPGRFSGRQFSNSRSEMNVSTLELGDSALYLCASSSRLAGNNEQFFGPGTRLTVL.

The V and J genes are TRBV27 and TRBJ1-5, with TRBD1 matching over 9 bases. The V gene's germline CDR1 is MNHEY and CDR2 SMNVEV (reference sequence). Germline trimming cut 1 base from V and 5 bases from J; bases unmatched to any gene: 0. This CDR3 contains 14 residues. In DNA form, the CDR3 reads TGTGCCAGCAGTTTATGGACAGGGGATCAGCCCCAGCATTTT. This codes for CASSLWTGDQPQHF.

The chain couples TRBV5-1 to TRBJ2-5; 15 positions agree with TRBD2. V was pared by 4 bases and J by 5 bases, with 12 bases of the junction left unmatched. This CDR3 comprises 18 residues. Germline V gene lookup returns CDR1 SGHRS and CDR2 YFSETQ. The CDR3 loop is CASSVGLAGGGSGETQYF. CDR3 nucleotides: TGCGCCAGCAGCGTGGGACTAGCGGGAGGTGGGTCAGGGGAGACCCAGTACTTC.

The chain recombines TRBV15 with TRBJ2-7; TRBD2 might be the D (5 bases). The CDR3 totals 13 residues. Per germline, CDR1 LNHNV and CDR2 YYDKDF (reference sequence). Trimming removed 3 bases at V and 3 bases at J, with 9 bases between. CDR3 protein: CATSSSSRYEQYF. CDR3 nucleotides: TGTGCCACCAGCAGTTCTAGCCGCTACGAGCAGTACTTC.

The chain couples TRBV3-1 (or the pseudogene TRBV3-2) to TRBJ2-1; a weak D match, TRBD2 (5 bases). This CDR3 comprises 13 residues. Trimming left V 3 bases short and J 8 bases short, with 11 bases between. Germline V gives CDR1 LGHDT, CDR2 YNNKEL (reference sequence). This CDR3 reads CASSHRTRDEQFF. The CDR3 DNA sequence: TGTGCCAGCAGCCACCGAACTAGGGATGAGCAGTTCTTC.